Listed below are T cell receptor beta chains from one sample, sequenced in a study of shared clonotypes between healthy human individuals. The table came from immunoSEQ multiplex PCR; TCRdb's copy has only in-frame clones and leaves some out. This table holds 800,000 or so clones, around 96% found once. Sequences were obtained from naive CD8+ T cells sorted from blood. Receptors originate from a man in his thirties or forties in good health. Each CDR3 is given with its conserved first and last residue. A D gene is named only where the DNA matches it firmly. Size values are once, few and many counts, or a class for expanded clones, and some rows have none.

abundance | d_gene | j_gene | v_gene | CDR3aa | CDR3nt
- | - | TRBJ2-7 | TRBV9 | CASSFGTISYEQYF | TGTGCCAGCTCCTTCGGGACAATCTCCTACGAGCAGTACTTC
- | - | TRBJ1-5 | TRBV7-2 | CASSSTGFNQPQHF | TGTGCCAGCAGCTCCACAGGGTTCAATCAGCCCCAGCATTTT
- | TRBD1 | TRBJ2-3 | TRBV5-8 | CASSWGQGATDTQYF | TGTGCCAGCAGCTGGGGACAGGGGGCGACAGATACGCAGTATTTT
- | - | TRBJ2-5 | TRBV18 | CASSPETGLKTQYF | TGTGCCAGCTCACCAGAGACAGGTTTGAAGACCCAGTACTTC
- | - | TRBJ1-1 | TRBV9 | CASSQGELYTEAFF | TGTGCCAGCAGCCAGGGCGAGCTTTACACTGAAGCTTTCTTT
- | TRBD1 | TRBJ1-5 | TRBV6-1 | CASSERQGIQPQHF | TGTGCCAGCAGTGAAAGACAGGGAATTCAGCCCCAGCATTTT
once | - | TRBJ2-3 | TRBV7-9 | CASSTDDRSGADTQYF | TGTGCCAGCAGCACCGACGACAGGTCTGGGGCGGATACGCAGTATTTT
- | - | TRBJ2-7 | TRBV10-2 | CASRESHYRSYEQYF | TGCGCCAGCAGGGAATCCCACTATCGCTCCTACGAGCAGTACTTC
- | - | TRBJ2-3 | TRBV11-2 | CASSAARGRTDTQYF | TGTGCCAGCAGCGCGGCTCGGGGGAGGACAGATACGCAGTATTTT
- | - | TRBJ1-1 | TRBV4-1 | CASSYSGGTEAFF | TGCGCCAGCAGCTATTCGGGGGGCACTGAAGCTTTCTTT
- | - | TRBJ2-1 | TRBV4-2 | CASSQDMRGVSSYNEQFF | TGTGCCAGCAGCCAAGATATGAGGGGAGTCAGCTCCTACAATGAGCAGTTCTTC
once | TRBD2 | TRBJ2-7 | TRBV19 | CASSSSGGSSYEQYF | TGTGCCAGTAGTTCTAGCGGGGGTAGCTCCTACGAGCAGTACTTC
- | - | TRBJ1-2 | TRBV13 | CASSLGAAPNDGYTF | TGTGCCAGCAGCTTAGGGGCGGCCCCCAATGATGGCTACACCTTC
- | TRBD2 | TRBJ2-1 | TRBV10-3 | CAIRAGVEQFF | TGTGCCATCCGGGCGGGAGTTGAGCAGTTCTTC
- | TRBD2 | TRBJ2-3 | TRBV5-5 | CASSPRTSSTLDTQYF | TGTGCCAGCAGCCCACGGACTAGCTCTACCCTAGATACGCAGTATTTT
- | - | TRBJ2-7 | TRBV28 | CASSLREGDEYEQYF | TGTGCCAGCAGTTTAAGAGAGGGAGACGAATACGAGCAGTACTTC
- | TRBD1 | TRBJ2-7 | TRBV5-6 | CASSLKRGLFDEQYF | TGTGCCAGCAGCTTAAAAAGGGGGCTTTTCGACGAGCAGTACTTC
once | - | TRBJ2-7 | TRBV7-9 | CASSSGEVTLDYEQYF | TGTGCCAGCAGCTCCGGAGAGGTTACCCTAGACTACGAGCAGTACTTC
- | - | TRBJ2-5 | TRBV27 | CASSPLWPQETQYF | TGTGCCAGCAGTCCCCTATGGCCCCAAGAGACCCAGTACTTC
- | - | TRBJ2-5 | TRBV7-9 | CASSSAATPYQETQYF | TGTGCCAGCAGCTCAGCGGCCACCCCTTACCAAGAGACCCAGTACTTC
- | - | TRBJ2-1 | TRBV28 | CASSLLFSASSAYNEQFF | TGTGCCAGCAGTTTACTATTTTCGGCGTCTAGCGCTTACAATGAGCAGTTCTTC
- | - | TRBJ2-1 | TRBV14 | CASSAGSYNEQFF | TGTGCCAGCAGCGCAGGCTCCTACAATGAGCAGTTCTTC
- | TRBD1 | TRBJ1-1 | TRBV27 | CASSLYPGGTEAFF | TGTGCCAGCAGTTTATACCCAGGGGGCACTGAAGCTTTCTTT
- | - | TRBJ2-7 | TRBV27 | CASQKTPSSYEQYF | TGTGCCAGCCAAAAGACGCCGAGCTCCTACGAGCAGTACTTC